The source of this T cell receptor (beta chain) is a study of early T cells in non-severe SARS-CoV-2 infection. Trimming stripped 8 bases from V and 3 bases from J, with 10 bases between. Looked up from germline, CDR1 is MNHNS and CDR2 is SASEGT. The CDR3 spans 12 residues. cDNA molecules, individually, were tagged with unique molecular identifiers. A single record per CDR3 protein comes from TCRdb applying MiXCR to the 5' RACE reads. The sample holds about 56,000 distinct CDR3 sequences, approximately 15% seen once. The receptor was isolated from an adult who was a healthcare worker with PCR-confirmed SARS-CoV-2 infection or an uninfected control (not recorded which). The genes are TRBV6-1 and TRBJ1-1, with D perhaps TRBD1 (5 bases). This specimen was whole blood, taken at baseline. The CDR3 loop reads CASGQGYTEAFF. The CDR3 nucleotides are TGTGCCAGCGGTCAGGGTTACACTGAAGCTTTCTTT.